The text below deals with one T cell receptor beta chain. Its antigen is as yet unknown. These data originate in a study of beta chain features in type 1 diabetes. Study-level information: Healthy donors, compared against patients, showed similar age, gender and cell yields.

The study, taken as a whole, reports: All four CD4+ subsets of Type 1 diabetes patients contained TCRB CDR3s that were moderately but significantly shorter. Within the patient group, naive, central memory and Treg TCRB repertoires appeared more similar to each other than within healthy donors. A pattern of fewer insertions and more deletions at VDJ junctions was seen in type 1 diabetes patients.

V shed 5 bases and J shed 0 bases, with 14 bases lying between them. This CDR3 spans 16 amino acids. In germline, CDR1 is MDHEN, CDR2 SYDVKM. CD4+ naive, central memory, regulatory and stem cell-like memory subsets were isolated by sorting on CD45RO/CCR7/CD25/CD127/CD95/CD27. Expressed TCRB transcripts were sequenced because the isolated RNA had all been reverse transcribed beforehand. Here immunoSEQ multiplex PCR was the method, and the copy in TCRdb shows in-frame clones only, minus some. The table lists around 100,000 clones, 25% to 35% of them singletons, with 0.53% in the top ten. The sequence derives from a woman aged 18-30 years with type 1 diabetes. Sequenced sample: central memory CD4+ T cells from blood. The chain has TRBV28 and TRBJ1-5; D ambiguous. For the CDR3, the DNA is TGTGCCAGCAGTCCCCACGGGAGTTTTAGCAATCAGCCCCAGCATTTT. It encodes CASSPHGSFSNQPQHF.